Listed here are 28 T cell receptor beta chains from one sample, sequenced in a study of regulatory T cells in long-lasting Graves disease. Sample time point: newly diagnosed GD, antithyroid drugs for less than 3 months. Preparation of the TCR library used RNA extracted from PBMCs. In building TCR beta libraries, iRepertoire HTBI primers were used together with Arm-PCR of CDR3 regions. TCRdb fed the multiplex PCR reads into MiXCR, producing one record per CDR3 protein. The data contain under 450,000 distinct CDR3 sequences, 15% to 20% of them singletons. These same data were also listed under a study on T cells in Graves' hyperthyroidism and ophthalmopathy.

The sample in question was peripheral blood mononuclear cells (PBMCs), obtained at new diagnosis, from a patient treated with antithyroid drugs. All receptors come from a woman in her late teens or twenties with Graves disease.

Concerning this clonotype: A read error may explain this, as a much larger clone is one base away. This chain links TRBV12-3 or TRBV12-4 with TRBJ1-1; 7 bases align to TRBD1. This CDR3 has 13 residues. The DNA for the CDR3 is TGTGCCGGCAGGGGGTCAGGGGGGACTGAAGCTTTCTTT. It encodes CAGRGSGGTEAFF.

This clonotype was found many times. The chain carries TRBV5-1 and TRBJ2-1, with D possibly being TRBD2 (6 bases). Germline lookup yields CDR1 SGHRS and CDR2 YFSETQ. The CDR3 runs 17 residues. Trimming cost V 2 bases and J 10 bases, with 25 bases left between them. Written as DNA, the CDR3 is TGCGCCAGCAGCTTTTTCAGGTGGGCTAGCGCGCGAAAGGAGCAGTTCTTC. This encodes CASSFFRWASARKEQFF. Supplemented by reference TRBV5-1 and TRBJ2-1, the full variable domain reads KAGVTQTPRYLIKTRGQQVTLSCSPISGHRSVSWYQQTPGQGLQFLFEYFSETQRNKGNFPGRFSGRQFSNSRSEMNVSTLELGDSALYLCASSFFRWASARKEQFFGPGTRLTVL.

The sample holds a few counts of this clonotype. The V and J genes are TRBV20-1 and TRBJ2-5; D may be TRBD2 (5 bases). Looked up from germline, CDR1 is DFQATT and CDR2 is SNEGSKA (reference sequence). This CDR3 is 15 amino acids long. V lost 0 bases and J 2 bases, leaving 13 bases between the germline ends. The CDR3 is CSARDFEGGQETQYF. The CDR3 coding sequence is TGCAGTGCTAGAGATTTTGAGGGCGGGCAAGAGACCCAGTACTTC.

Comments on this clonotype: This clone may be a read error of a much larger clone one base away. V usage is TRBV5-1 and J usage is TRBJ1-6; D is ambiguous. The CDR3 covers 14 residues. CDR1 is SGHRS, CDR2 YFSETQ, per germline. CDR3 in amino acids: CASSLGTDNSPLHF. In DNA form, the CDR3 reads TGTGCCAGCAGCTTGGGCACCGATAATTCACCCCTCCACTTT.

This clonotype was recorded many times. CDR3 region: CAWSALNNEQFF. The CDR3 nucleotides are TGTGCCTGGAGTGCCCTGAACAATGAGCAGTTCTTC. The J gene is TRBJ2-1, the V gene TRBV30; D gene unclear. V lost 1 base, J lost 5 bases, and 6 bases lay in between. Germline CDR1 reads GTSNPN; CDR2 reads SVGIG (reference sequence). The CDR3 has 12 residues.

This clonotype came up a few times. This CDR3 reads CSAPGGGGYTF. DNA of the CDR3: TGCAGTGCCCCGGGGGGGGGGGGCTACACCTTC. The chain combines TRBV20-1 with TRBJ1-2; perhaps TRBD1 as D (5 bases). V was cut by 6 bases and J by 8 bases, with 13 bases left in between. Germline values: CDR1 DFQATT, CDR2 SNEGSKA (reference sequence). The CDR3 is 11 amino acids.

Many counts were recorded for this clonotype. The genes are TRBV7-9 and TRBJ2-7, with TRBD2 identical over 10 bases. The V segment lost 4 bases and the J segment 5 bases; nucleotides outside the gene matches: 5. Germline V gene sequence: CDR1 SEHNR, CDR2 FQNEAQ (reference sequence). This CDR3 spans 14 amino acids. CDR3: CASSSSGRADEQYF. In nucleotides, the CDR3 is TGTGCCAGCAGCTCTAGCGGGAGAGCGGACGAGCAGTACTTC.

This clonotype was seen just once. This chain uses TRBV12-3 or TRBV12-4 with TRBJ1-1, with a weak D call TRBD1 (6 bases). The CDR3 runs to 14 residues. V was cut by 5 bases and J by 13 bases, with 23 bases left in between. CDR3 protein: CASSLKTGGGRGFF. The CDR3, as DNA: TGTGCCAGCAGTCTTAAGACTGGGGGCGGCCGGGGTTTCTTT.

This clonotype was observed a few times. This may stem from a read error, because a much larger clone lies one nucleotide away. CDR3 amino acids: CASSDKAGSVNEQFF. CDR3 bases: TGTGCCAGCAGTGACAAGGCGGGATCCGTTAATGAGCAGTTCTTC. The rearrangement joins TRBV6-1 to TRBJ2-1; D possibly corresponds to TRBD2 (6 bases). CDR1 and CDR2 (germline): MNHNS, SASEGT. Trimming left V 3 bases short and J 7 bases short, with 16 bases between. The CDR3 runs 15 residues.

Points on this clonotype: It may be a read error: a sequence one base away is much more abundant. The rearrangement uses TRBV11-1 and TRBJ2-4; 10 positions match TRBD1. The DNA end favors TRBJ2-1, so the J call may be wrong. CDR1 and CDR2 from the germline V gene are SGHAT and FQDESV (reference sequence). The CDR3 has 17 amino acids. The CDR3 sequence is CASSLAPGQGEYNDQFF. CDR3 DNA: TGTGCCAGCAGCTTAGCCCCAGGACAGGGGGAATACAATGACCAGTTCTTC.

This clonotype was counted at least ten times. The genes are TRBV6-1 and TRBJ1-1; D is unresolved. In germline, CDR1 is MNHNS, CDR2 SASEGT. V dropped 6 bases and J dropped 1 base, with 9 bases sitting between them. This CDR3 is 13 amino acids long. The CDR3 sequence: CASRLQTNTEAFF. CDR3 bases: TGTGCCAGCAGACTTCAGACGAACACTGAAGCTTTCTTT.

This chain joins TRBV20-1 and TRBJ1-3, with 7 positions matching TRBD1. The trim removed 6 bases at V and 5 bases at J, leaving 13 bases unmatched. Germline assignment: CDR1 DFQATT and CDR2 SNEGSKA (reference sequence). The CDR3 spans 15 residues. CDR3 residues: CSAIEKGGTRNTIYF. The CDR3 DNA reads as TGCAGTGCAATCGAGAAAGGGGGCACTAGAAACACCATATATTTT.

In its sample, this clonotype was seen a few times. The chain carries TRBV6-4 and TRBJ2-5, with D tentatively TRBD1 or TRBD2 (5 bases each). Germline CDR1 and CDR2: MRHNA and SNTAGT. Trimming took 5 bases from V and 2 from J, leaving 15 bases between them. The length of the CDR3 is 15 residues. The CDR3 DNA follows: TGTGCCAGCAGTAGGGACGGAGCAGCGCAAGAGACCCAGTACTTC. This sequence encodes CASSRDGAAQETQYF.

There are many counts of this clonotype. In DNA, the CDR3 is TGTGCCAGCCTAAGTGGGGGGGGGCTAAACAATGAGCAGTTCTTC. Translated, it gives CASLSGGGLNNEQFF. This chain joins TRBV28 and TRBJ2-1; D possibly corresponds to TRBD2 (7 bases). This CDR3 comprises 15 residues. V lost 8 bases, J lost 5 bases, and 19 bases lay in between. Germline V CDR1 and CDR2: MDHEN, SYDVKM.

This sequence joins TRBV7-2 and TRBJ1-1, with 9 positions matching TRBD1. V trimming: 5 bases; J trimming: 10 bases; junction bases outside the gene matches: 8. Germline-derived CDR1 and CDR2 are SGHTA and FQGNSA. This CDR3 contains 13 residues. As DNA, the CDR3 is TGTGCCAGCAGCGTTCGACAGGGGGTTACAGCTTTCTTT. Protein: CASSVRQGVTAFF.

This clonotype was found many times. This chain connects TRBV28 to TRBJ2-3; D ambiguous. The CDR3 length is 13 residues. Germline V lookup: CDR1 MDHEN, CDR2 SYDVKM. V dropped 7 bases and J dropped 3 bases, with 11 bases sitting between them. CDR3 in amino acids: CASTQRATDTQYF. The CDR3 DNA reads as TGTGCCAGCACCCAACGTGCGACAGATACGCAGTATTTT.

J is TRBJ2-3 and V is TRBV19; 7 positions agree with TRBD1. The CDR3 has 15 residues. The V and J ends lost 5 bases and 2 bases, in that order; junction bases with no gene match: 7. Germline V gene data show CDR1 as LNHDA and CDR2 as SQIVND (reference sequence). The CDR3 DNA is TGTGCCAGTAGTCAAGGGACAGATTACACAGATACGCAGTATTTT. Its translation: CASSQGTDYTDTQYF.

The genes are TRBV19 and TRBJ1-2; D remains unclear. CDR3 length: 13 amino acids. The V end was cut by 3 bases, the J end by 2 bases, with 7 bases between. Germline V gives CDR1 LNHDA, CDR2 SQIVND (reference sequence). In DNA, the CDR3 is TGTGCCAGTAGTATCCAAGGAAACTATGGCTACACCTTC. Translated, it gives CASSIQGNYGYTF.

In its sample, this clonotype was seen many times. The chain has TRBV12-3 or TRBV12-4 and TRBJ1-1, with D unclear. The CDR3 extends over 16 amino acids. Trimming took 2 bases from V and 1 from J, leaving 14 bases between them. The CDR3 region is CASSLFPPTGNTEAFF. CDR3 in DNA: TGTGCCAGCAGTTTATTCCCCCCAACCGGGAACACTGAAGCTTTCTTT.

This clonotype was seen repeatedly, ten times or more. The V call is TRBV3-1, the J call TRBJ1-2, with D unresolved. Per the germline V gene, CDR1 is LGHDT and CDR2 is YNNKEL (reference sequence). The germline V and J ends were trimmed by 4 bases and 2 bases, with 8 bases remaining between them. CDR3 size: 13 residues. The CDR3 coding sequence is TGTGCCAGCAGCCCCACGGACAACTATGGCTACACCTTC. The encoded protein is CASSPTDNYGYTF.

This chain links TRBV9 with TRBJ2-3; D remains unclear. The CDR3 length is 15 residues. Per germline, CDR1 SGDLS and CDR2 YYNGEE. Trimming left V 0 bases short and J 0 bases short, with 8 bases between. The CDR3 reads CASSVGRLSTDTQYF. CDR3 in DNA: TGTGCCAGCAGCGTAGGACGGCTTAGCACAGATACGCAGTATTTT.

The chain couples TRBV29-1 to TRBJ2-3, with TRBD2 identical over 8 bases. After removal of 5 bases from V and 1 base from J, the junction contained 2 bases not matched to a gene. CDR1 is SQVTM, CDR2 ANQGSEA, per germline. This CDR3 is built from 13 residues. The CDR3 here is CSVREGGTDTQYF. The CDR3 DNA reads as TGCAGCGTTCGGGAGGGGGGCACAGATACGCAGTATTTT.

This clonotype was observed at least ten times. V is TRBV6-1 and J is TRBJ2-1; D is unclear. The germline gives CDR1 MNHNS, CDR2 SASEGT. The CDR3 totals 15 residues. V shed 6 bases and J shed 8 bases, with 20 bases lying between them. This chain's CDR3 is CASRLGRDTPHEQFF. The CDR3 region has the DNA TGTGCCAGCAGATTAGGCAGAGATACGCCGCATGAGCAGTTCTTC.

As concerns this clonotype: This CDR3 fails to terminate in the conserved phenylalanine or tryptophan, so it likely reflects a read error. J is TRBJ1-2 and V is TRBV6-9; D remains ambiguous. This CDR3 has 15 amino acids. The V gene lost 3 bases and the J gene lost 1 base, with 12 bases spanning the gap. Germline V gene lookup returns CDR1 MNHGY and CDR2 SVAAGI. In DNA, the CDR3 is TGTGCCAGCAGTTACGACCCGGGGTATAACTATGGCTACACCCTC. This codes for CASSYDPGYNYGYTL.

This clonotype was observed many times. This CDR3 reads CASSAPGLGDEQFF. In nucleotides, the CDR3 is TGTGCCAGCAGTGCCCCGGGTCTAGGGGATGAGCAGTTCTTC. The gene calls are TRBV6-1 and TRBJ2-1, with D tentatively TRBD1 (5 bases). Germline CDR1 MNHNS, CDR2 SASEGT. The germline V and J ends were trimmed by 4 bases and 8 bases, with 15 bases remaining between them. CDR3 size: 14 residues.

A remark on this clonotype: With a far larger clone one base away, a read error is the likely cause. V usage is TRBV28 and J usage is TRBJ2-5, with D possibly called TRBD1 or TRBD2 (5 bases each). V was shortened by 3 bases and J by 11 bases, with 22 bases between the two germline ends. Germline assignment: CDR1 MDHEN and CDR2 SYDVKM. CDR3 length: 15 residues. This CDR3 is CASSFRDASYNEQYF. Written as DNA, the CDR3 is TGTGCCAGCAGTTTCCGGGACGCCTCCTACAATGAGCAGTACTTC.

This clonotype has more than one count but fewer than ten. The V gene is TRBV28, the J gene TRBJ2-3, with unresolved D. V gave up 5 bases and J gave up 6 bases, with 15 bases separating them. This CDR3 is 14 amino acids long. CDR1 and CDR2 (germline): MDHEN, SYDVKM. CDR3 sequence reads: CASSVVGRQDTQYF. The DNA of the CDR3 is TGTGCCAGCAGTGTCGTAGGGCGGCAGGATACGCAGTATTTT.

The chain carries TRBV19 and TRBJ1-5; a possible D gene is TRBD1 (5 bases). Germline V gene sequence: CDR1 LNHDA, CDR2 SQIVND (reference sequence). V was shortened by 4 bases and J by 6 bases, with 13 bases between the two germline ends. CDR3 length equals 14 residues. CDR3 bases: TGTGCCAGTAGTAAACAGGAGACGGGTCAGCCCCAGCATTTT. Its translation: CASSKQETGQPQHF.